This T cell receptor (beta chain) originates from a study of blood T cell repertoires in COVID-19 (dated by TCRdb to 2020 to 2021). The study in broad terms: Collaborator samples came from the United States, Italy and Spain and covered acute and convalescent phases of COVID-19. The material from the prospective study consisted of cDNA or gDNA derived from T cells, B-cell-depleted T cells, or PBMCs. Subjects who had been exposed to COVID-19, were actively infected with it, or had recovered from it provided the deeply sampled blood TCRbeta repertoires that made up the dataset. A freely available public database, intended as a resource for researchers studying the immune response to SARS-CoV-2, is where the repertoires were released. Samples were obtained from the ongoing ImmuneRACE study (first 160 participants) and from 950 to 1,500 subjects provided by 6 global collaborators. A de-identified subject ID, COVID-19 status, age in years and sex were almost always included in the sample metadata. Where available, HLA class I and class II types were obtained from metadata supplied by the sample provider rather than from assay-based typing.

Collaborating institutions collected whole blood in K2EDTA tubes following their own protocols. For TCRbeta analysis, collaborators shipped samples as frozen whole blood, isolated PBMCs, or DNA extracted from either of those sample types. About this clone itself: Which antigen it targets is not known. No base quality information exists; no much larger clone differs at one position.

Overall results and qualifications from the work: The quantity of clinical and demographic metadata differed by source and by participant and was supplied without curation.

TCRbeta CDR3 regions were amplified from genomic DNA using the immunoSEQ Assay, a bias-controlled multiplex PCR. The study's processing was this. The number of nucleated cells in each sample was estimated by amplification of reference gene primers within the assay. Sequence reads were collapsed and filtered to measure the absolute abundance of every unique TCRbeta CDR3 rearrangement. For each sample, productive Simpson clonality was calculated by taking the square root of Simpson's diversity index across productive rearrangements. TCRdb obtained this table from immuneACCESS and retained in-frame rearrangements with V and J assigned. These tables miss some clones; where compared with another copy, unresolved V genes account for less than half of the shortfall, and the remainder is unexplained. That table gives V, J and clone size, and the DNA gave D and trimming. This sample comprises 150,000 or so clones, more than 75% of them detected only once. Of the sample, roughly 15% is held by the ten largest clones.

This clonotype originated in a human donor with acute or convalescent COVID-19. The donor label of this sample is uncertain. Specimen: peripheral blood.

The CDR3 region reads CASSEGTSGYEQYF. The DNA is as follows: TGTGCCAGCAGCGAAGGGACTAGCGGCTACGAGCAGTACTTC. The chain is assembled from TRBV5-4 and TRBJ2-7; a stretch of 11 junction bases matches TRBD2. After removal of 4 bases from V and 3 bases from J, the junction retains 3 bases not matched to a gene. CDR1 and CDR2, per the germline V gene (reference sequence), are SGHNT and YYREEE. The cysteine opens and the phenylalanine closes a CDR3 of 14 amino acids. The only DNA kept is the CDR3, 42 bases in frame from the first base.